The clone carrying this T cell receptor (beta chain) was observed a handful of times. Its specificity is not known. The sample comes from a study of human T cells and chemical hapten exposure. Study as a whole: On approximately 2 cm by approximately 2 cm of upper inner arm skin, sensitization was performed with 2% DPC.

Time point: pre-sensitization, week 0. Treatment specified: therapeutic diphenylcyclopropenone sensitization with weekly scalp DPC. Individual cDNA molecules received unique molecular identifiers in the library. TCRdb re-called the RACE reads through MiXCR, storing one row per CDR3 protein. The sample includes 240,000 or so distinct CDR3 sequences, 7.5% to 9% seen only once; the top ten take approximately 2.3%. CDR3 size: 13 residues. V lost 0 bases and J lost 8, with 7 bases in between. CDR1 and CDR2 from the germline V gene are LGHNA and YSLEER. Overall study results and limits: Among expanded TCRs, significantly more large CDR3 similarity clusters formed than among controls. There was no change with DPC sensitization in TCRs above 1 in 1000 frequency.

Sample: whole blood, taken in connection with sensitization to the hapten diphenylcyclopropenone (DPC). The source of this sequence is a woman aged 40 to 50 with alopecia areata. Some clones in this sample may be carry-over from other donors' samples. The chain joins TRBV4-3 to TRBJ1-4; D uncertain. CDR3: CASSQDLKEKLFF. The CDR3, as DNA: TGCGCCAGCAGCCAAGACCTAAAGGAAAAACTGTTTTTT.